This T cell receptor beta chain was profiled in a study of identifying expanded T cells in peripheral blood. Libraries were prepared by immunoSEQ multiplex PCR; TCRdb keeps only in-frame clonotypes and omits some of them. Among about 90,000 clones listed, around 84% were seen once. CDR1 is MGHRA and CDR2 is YSYEKL in the germline V gene. The CDR3 loop spans 15 amino acids. V was cut by 1 base and J by 4 bases, with 13 bases left in between. This sequence was found in a person aged 18 to 75 in good health. V gene TRBV4-1 combines with J gene TRBJ1-2, with D unresolved. The sequenced sample consisted of blood. CDR3 sequence reads: CASSQASGSSYGYTF. The DNA for the CDR3 is TGCGCCAGCAGCCAAGCTTCCGGGAGCTCCTATGGCTACACCTTC.